A selection of T cell receptor beta chains follows, all from one sample in a study of blood T cell repertoires in COVID-19. Method: immunoSEQ multiplex PCR; TCRdb's copy keeps in-frame clones and lacks some. The data contain 350,000 to 400,000 clones, around 87% of them singletons. Sequenced material: PBMCs or T cells enriched from blood (not recorded which). All receptors come from a man aged 35-49 years in a cohort exposed to, infected with or recovered from COVID-19 (not recorded which). CDR3s include the opening cysteine and the closing phenylalanine or tryptophan. The D gene is left open where the match is weak. Not every row has a clone size; where given, it reads once, few, many or a size class.

d_gene: NA; j_gene: TRBJ1-2; v_gene: TRBV18; abundance: NA; CDR3nt: TGTGCCAGCTCACCACCCGTTCCGACAGACCATGGCTACACCTTC; CDR3aa: CASSPPVPTDHGYTF
d_gene: TRBD1; j_gene: TRBJ1-4; v_gene: TRBV7-9; abundance: many; CDR3nt: TGTGCCAGCAGCACAAGACAGGGGGAAAAACTGTTTTTT; CDR3aa: CASSTRQGEKLFF
d_gene: NA; j_gene: TRBJ1-2; v_gene: TRBV30; abundance: NA; CDR3nt: TGTGCCTGGAGTGTATCAGGAACCTATGGCTACACCTTC; CDR3aa: CAWSVSGTYGYTF
d_gene: NA; j_gene: TRBJ1-1; v_gene: TRBV10-3; abundance: NA; CDR3nt: TGTGCCATCAGTCCTACAGGGTTCACTGAAGCTTTCTTT; CDR3aa: CAISPTGFTEAFF
d_gene: NA; j_gene: TRBJ2-7; v_gene: TRBV28; abundance: NA; CDR3nt: TGTGCCAGCAGTTTGGATTTGACCGGGAGCGTATCCTACGAGCAGTACTTC; CDR3aa: CASSLDLTGSVSYEQYF
d_gene: NA; j_gene: TRBJ2-2; v_gene: TRBV10-2; abundance: once; CDR3nt: TGCGCCAGCAGTGAGTCGAGACAGGACGGGGAGCTGTTTTTT; CDR3aa: CASSESRQDGELFF
d_gene: TRBD1; j_gene: TRBJ2-7; v_gene: TRBV5-1; abundance: NA; CDR3nt: TGCGCCAGCAGCAAAACAGGGGGGAGATACGAGCAGTACTTC; CDR3aa: CASSKTGGRYEQYF
d_gene: TRBD2; j_gene: TRBJ2-6; v_gene: TRBV6-1; abundance: NA; CDR3nt: TGTGCCAGCAGTGAAATAAGGGCTAGCGGAATTTCTGGGGCCAACGTCCTGACTTTC; CDR3aa: CASSEIRASGISGANVLTF
d_gene: NA; j_gene: TRBJ1-2; v_gene: TRBV25-1; abundance: NA; CDR3nt: TGTGCCAGCAGTGATTCCTCCAGGGGCCCCCTGAGTCATGGCTACACCTTC; CDR3aa: CASSDSSRGPLSHGYTF
d_gene: TRBD1; j_gene: TRBJ1-6; v_gene: TRBV7-9; abundance: NA; CDR3nt: TGTGCCAGCAGCCCGGACAGGAATAATTCACCCCTCCACTTT; CDR3aa: CASSPDRNNSPLHF
d_gene: TRBD2; j_gene: TRBJ2-1; v_gene: TRBV7-8; abundance: NA; CDR3nt: TGTGCCAGCAGCACACAGCGGGAGAGTTACAATGAGCAGTTCTTC; CDR3aa: CASSTQRESYNEQFF
d_gene: TRBD2; j_gene: TRBJ2-2; v_gene: TRBV18; abundance: NA; CDR3nt: TGTGCCAGCTCCTACGGGACTAGCGGCACCGGGGAGCTGTTTTTT; CDR3aa: CASSYGTSGTGELFF
d_gene: NA; j_gene: TRBJ2-7; v_gene: TRBV6-1; abundance: NA; CDR3nt: TGTGCCAGCAGTGAAGCCGGGCAGGGGTTTCCCTACGAGCAGTACTTC; CDR3aa: CASSEAGQGFPYEQYF
d_gene: TRBD1; j_gene: TRBJ1-2; v_gene: TRBV2; abundance: few; CDR3nt: TGTGCCAGCAGTGCAGGGGGTACCTATGGCTACACCTTC; CDR3aa: CASSAGGTYGYTF
d_gene: TRBD2; j_gene: TRBJ2-1; v_gene: TRBV3-1/TRBV3-2; abundance: NA; CDR3nt: TGTGCCAGCAGTAGGACTAGTTTGTCCCTCAATGAGCAGTTCTTC; CDR3aa: CASSRTSLSLNEQFF
d_gene: NA; j_gene: TRBJ2-3; v_gene: TRBV18; abundance: NA; CDR3nt: TGTGCCAGCTCAGCGACTAAGACAGATACGCAGTATTTT; CDR3aa: CASSATKTDTQYF
d_gene: TRBD1; j_gene: TRBJ2-3; v_gene: TRBV23-1; abundance: NA; CDR3nt: TGCGCCAGCAGTTCGGGACAGGGTTACACAGATACGCAGTATTTT; CDR3aa: CASSSGQGYTDTQYF
d_gene: NA; j_gene: TRBJ2-5; v_gene: TRBV5-8; abundance: NA; CDR3nt: TGTGCCAGCAGCTTGCGGCCGGTGGGGAGGGAGACCCAGTACTTC; CDR3aa: CASSLRPVGRETQYF
d_gene: TRBD2; j_gene: TRBJ2-4; v_gene: TRBV11-2; abundance: NA; CDR3nt: TGTGCCAGCAGACGACTAGCGGGAGCCAAAAACATTCAGTACTTC; CDR3aa: CASRRLAGAKNIQYF
d_gene: NA; j_gene: TRBJ1-5; v_gene: TRBV7-9; abundance: NA; CDR3nt: TGTGCCAGCAGTCAAGCGGAGGCCAATCAGCCCCAGCATTTT; CDR3aa: CASSQAEANQPQHF
d_gene: TRBD2; j_gene: TRBJ2-4; v_gene: TRBV6-1; abundance: NA; CDR3nt: TGTGCCAGCAGTGAGGGACTAGCGTTAGCCAAAAACATTCAGTACTTC; CDR3aa: CASSEGLALAKNIQYF
d_gene: TRBD1; j_gene: TRBJ2-5; v_gene: TRBV3-1/TRBV3-2; abundance: NA; CDR3nt: TGTGCCAGCAGCCAAAAGGGACAGGGGGTCCGAGGGACCCAGTACTTC; CDR3aa: CASSQKGQGVRGTQYF
d_gene: TRBD1; j_gene: TRBJ1-2; v_gene: TRBV5-1; abundance: NA; CDR3nt: TGCGCCAGCAGCTCAAACCCAGGGGGCCCAGGATATGGCTACACCTTC; CDR3aa: CASSSNPGGPGYGYTF
d_gene: TRBD1; j_gene: TRBJ1-1; v_gene: TRBV28; abundance: once; CDR3nt: TGTGCCAGCAGCAAACACCAGGCAGGGGGAACTGAAGCTTTCTTT; CDR3aa: CASSKHQAGGTEAFF
d_gene: NA; j_gene: TRBJ2-1; v_gene: TRBV11-3; abundance: NA; CDR3nt: TGTGCCAGCAGCTGGGGTGGGGGCAGCTCCTACAATGAGCAGTTCTTC; CDR3aa: CASSWGGGSSYNEQFF
d_gene: NA; j_gene: TRBJ1-5; v_gene: TRBV28; abundance: NA; CDR3nt: TGTGCCAGCAGTCAGGGAGGGAGCAATCAGCCCCAGCATTTT; CDR3aa: CASSQGGSNQPQHF
d_gene: NA; j_gene: TRBJ1-5; v_gene: TRBV19; abundance: NA; CDR3nt: TGTGCCAGTAGTAGGAGTCAGGGTAGCAATCAGCCCCAGCATTTT; CDR3aa: CASSRSQGSNQPQHF
d_gene: NA; j_gene: TRBJ1-1; v_gene: TRBV11-3; abundance: NA; CDR3nt: TGTGCCAGCAGCTTCGGGGAGAACACTGAAGCTTTCTTT; CDR3aa: CASSFGENTEAFF
d_gene: TRBD1; j_gene: TRBJ1-4; v_gene: TRBV15; abundance: NA; CDR3nt: TGTGCCACCAGCAGAGGAGGGGTACAGGGGTCGGAAAAACTGTTTTTT; CDR3aa: CATSRGGVQGSEKLFF
d_gene: TRBD1; j_gene: TRBJ2-7; v_gene: TRBV6-1; abundance: many; CDR3nt: TGTGCCAGCAGTGATTCCCCCACAGGGGGCGAGCAGTACTTC; CDR3aa: CASSDSPTGGEQYF
d_gene: NA; j_gene: TRBJ1-1; v_gene: TRBV3-1/TRBV3-2; abundance: NA; CDR3nt: TGTGCCAGCAGCCCCCCAGGTACGCGGAGGACTGAAGCTTTCTTT; CDR3aa: CASSPPGTRRTEAFF
d_gene: TRBD2; j_gene: TRBJ2-3; v_gene: TRBV5-1; abundance: NA; CDR3nt: TGCGCCAGCAGCAAAGGGACTAGCGGGAGTGCAGATACGCAGTATTTT; CDR3aa: CASSKGTSGSADTQYF
d_gene: TRBD1; j_gene: TRBJ1-1; v_gene: TRBV28; abundance: few; CDR3nt: TGTGCCAGCAGGGGGACAGGAGACACTGAAGCTTTCTTT; CDR3aa: CASRGTGDTEAFF
d_gene: NA; j_gene: TRBJ1-2; v_gene: TRBV28; abundance: NA; CDR3nt: TGTGCCAGCACGGGGATCCCCCTAGGAAACTATGGCTACACCTTC; CDR3aa: CASTGIPLGNYGYTF
d_gene: NA; j_gene: TRBJ2-3; v_gene: TRBV28; abundance: NA; CDR3nt: TGTGCCAGCAGTCCCCTTGGGCTTGAAGATACGCAGTATTTT; CDR3aa: CASSPLGLEDTQYF
d_gene: TRBD2; j_gene: TRBJ2-7; v_gene: TRBV6-5; abundance: NA; CDR3nt: TGTGCCAGCAGGCTGGGACTGGGGGGGACCTACGAGCAGTACTTC; CDR3aa: CASRLGLGGTYEQYF
d_gene: NA; j_gene: TRBJ1-4; v_gene: TRBV19; abundance: NA; CDR3nt: TGCGGAGCTAATGAAAAACTGTTTTTT; CDR3aa: CGANEKLFF
d_gene: NA; j_gene: TRBJ2-3; v_gene: TRBV2; abundance: NA; CDR3nt: TGTGCCAGCAGTGACTTAGCGAAAATAACAGATACGCAGTATTTT; CDR3aa: CASSDLAKITDTQYF
d_gene: NA; j_gene: TRBJ2-3; v_gene: TRBV24-1; abundance: once; CDR3nt: TGTGCCACCAGTGATAACAGGGTCACAGATACGCAGTATTTT; CDR3aa: CATSDNRVTDTQYF
d_gene: NA; j_gene: TRBJ1-2; v_gene: TRBV6-5; abundance: NA; CDR3nt: TGTGCCAGCAGTTACGATCGGAGGGGCGGCTACACCTTC; CDR3aa: CASSYDRRGGYTF
d_gene: NA; j_gene: TRBJ1-3; v_gene: TRBV30; abundance: NA; CDR3nt: TGTGCCTGGAGAGGACAGATGGGAAACACCATATATTTT; CDR3aa: CAWRGQMGNTIYF
d_gene: NA; j_gene: TRBJ2-7; v_gene: TRBV21-1; abundance: NA; CDR3nt: TGTGCCAGCAGCCCGACTAGCGGGACTTTCTACGAGCAGTACTTC; CDR3aa: CASSPTSGTFYEQYF
d_gene: TRBD2; j_gene: TRBJ2-3; v_gene: TRBV27; abundance: NA; CDR3nt: TGTGCCAGCAGTTTAAGCCTAGCGGGAACCACAGATACGCAGTATTTT; CDR3aa: CASSLSLAGTTDTQYF
d_gene: NA; j_gene: TRBJ1-1; v_gene: TRBV11-3; abundance: few; CDR3nt: TGTGCCAGCAGCTTTACCCGGACAGCTGAAGCTTTCTTT; CDR3aa: CASSFTRTAEAFF
d_gene: TRBD1; j_gene: TRBJ2-7; v_gene: TRBV4-1; abundance: once; CDR3nt: TGCGCCAGCAGCCAAGAGGGGACAGCTACCTACGAGCAGTACTTC; CDR3aa: CASSQEGTATYEQYF
d_gene: TRBD1; j_gene: TRBJ1-1; v_gene: TRBV19; abundance: NA; CDR3nt: TGTGCCAGTACCCTTGACAGGGGGCAGTTTGGAGCTTTCTTT; CDR3aa: CASTLDRGQFGAFF
d_gene: TRBD2; j_gene: TRBJ2-7; v_gene: TRBV3-1/TRBV3-2; abundance: NA; CDR3nt: TGTGCCAGCAGCCAAGATCTTTACAGACTAGCGGGAGACGAGCAGTACTTC; CDR3aa: CASSQDLYRLAGDEQYF
d_gene: TRBD2; j_gene: TRBJ2-5; v_gene: TRBV7-8; abundance: NA; CDR3nt: TGTGCCAGCAGCTGGATACCGGGACTAGCGTTTGAAGAGACCCAGTACTTC; CDR3aa: CASSWIPGLAFEETQYF
d_gene: NA; j_gene: TRBJ1-1; v_gene: TRBV3-1/TRBV3-2; abundance: NA; CDR3nt: TGTGCCAGCAGCCAAGCTGTCCTGCGTGAAGCTTTCTTT; CDR3aa: CASSQAVLREAFF
d_gene: NA; j_gene: TRBJ2-5; v_gene: TRBV3-1/TRBV3-2; abundance: NA; CDR3nt: TGTGCCAGCAGCCAAGTACTAGAGACCCAGTACTTC; CDR3aa: CASSQVLETQYF
d_gene: NA; j_gene: TRBJ1-5; v_gene: TRBV28; abundance: NA; CDR3nt: TGTGCCAGCAGTCCTCCCCCAGATCTTCAACCCCAGCATTTT; CDR3aa: CASSPPPDLQPQHF
d_gene: NA; j_gene: TRBJ1-1; v_gene: TRBV19; abundance: NA; CDR3nt: TGTGCCACCTCGGACAGAGAAGCTTTCTTT; CDR3aa: CATSDREAFF
d_gene: TRBD1; j_gene: TRBJ1-4; v_gene: TRBV14; abundance: NA; CDR3nt: TGTGCCAGCAGCCAGTGGACAGGTGATGAAAAACTGTTTTTT; CDR3aa: CASSQWTGDEKLFF
d_gene: TRBD1; j_gene: TRBJ1-4; v_gene: TRBV4-1; abundance: few; CDR3nt: TGCGCCAGCAGACTGGGACAGGGGGCGCGTGAAAAACTGTTTTTT; CDR3aa: CASRLGQGAREKLFF
d_gene: NA; j_gene: TRBJ2-1; v_gene: TRBV5-1; abundance: NA; CDR3nt: TGCGCCAGCAGCTTGGGGCGGCTCCAGGGGAGAAGGGATGAGCAGTTCTTC; CDR3aa: CASSLGRLQGRRDEQFF
d_gene: TRBD2; j_gene: TRBJ2-1; v_gene: TRBV5-4; abundance: NA; CDR3nt: TGTGCCAGCAGCAAGAAGGTAGCGGGAGGGCCTTTCTACAATGAGCAGTTCTTC; CDR3aa: CASSKKVAGGPFYNEQFF